This record concerns one T cell receptor beta chain sequence. Its specificity is not known. The data are from a study of OX40 agonist ivuxolimab in advanced cancers. Study context: The eligibility criteria allowed prior anti-PD-1, anti-PD-L1 or anti-CTLA-4 therapy, and around 40% had some.

Assay: immunoSEQ multiplex PCR; the TCRdb copy retains only in-frame clones and omits some. The data show around 100,000 clones, 91% seen once. Germline CDR1 reads SGDLS; CDR2 reads YYNGEE. The trim removed 4 bases at V and 3 bases at J, leaving 3 bases unmatched. The CDR3 is 14 residues long. Autoimmune disease history or systemic immunosuppression barred patients. Study conclusions and caveats: Dose levels from 0.1 to 3.0 mg/kg saw CD4+ and CD8+ blood T cells expand clonally by week 6.

The gene calls are TRBV9 and TRBJ2-3; TRBD2 agrees at 9 bases. The clonotype comes from an adult with an advanced solid tumor such as melanoma, head and neck, liver or kidney cancer. The sample in question was CD4+ or CD8+ T cells sorted from blood, obtained in a trial of the OX40 agonist ivuxolimab. CDR3 coding DNA: TGTGCCAGCAGCTCCGGACTAGCGACAGATACGCAGTATTTT. The encoded protein is CASSSGLATDTQYF.